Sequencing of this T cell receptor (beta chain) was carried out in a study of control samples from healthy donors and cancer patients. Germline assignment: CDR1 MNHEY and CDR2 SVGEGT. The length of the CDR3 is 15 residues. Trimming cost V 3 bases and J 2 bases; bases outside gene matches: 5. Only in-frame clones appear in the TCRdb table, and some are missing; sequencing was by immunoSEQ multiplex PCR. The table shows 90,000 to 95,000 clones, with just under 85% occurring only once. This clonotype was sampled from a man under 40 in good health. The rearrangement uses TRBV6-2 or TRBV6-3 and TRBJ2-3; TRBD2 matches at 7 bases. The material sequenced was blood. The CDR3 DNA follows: TGTGCCAGCAGTTATGAGCGGGACCACACAGATACGCAGTATTTT. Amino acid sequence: CASSYERDHTDTQYF.